The 3 T cell receptor beta chains given below trace back to one sample, sequenced in a study of Graves' ophthalmopathy and Graves' hyperthyroidism. RNA served as the template for amplifying TCR beta CDR3 regions. First-round RT-PCR relied on HTBI primers, and a second-round multiplex PCR came next. TCRdb independently ran MiXCR on the multiplex PCR reads; one entry per CDR3 protein. Of hundreds of thousands of distinct CDR3 sequences listed, about a fifth were seen once; the top ten hold more than 5.5%. Sequenced material: peripheral blood. The receptors were gathered from a young woman with stable Graves' hyperthyroidism. Some clones in this sample may be carry-over from other donors' samples.

The rearrangement joins TRBV7-8 to TRBJ2-5; D gene unclear. The CDR3 length is 16 residues. V lost 0 bases and J 5 bases, leaving 16 bases between the germline ends. Per the germline V gene, CDR1 is SGHVS and CDR2 is FQNEAQ. Written as DNA, the CDR3 is TGTGCCAGCAGCTTAGCGTTCGGACGATTTGGGGAGACCCAGTACTTC. Protein product: CASSLAFGRFGETQYF.

This clonotype was seen a handful of times. The V gene is TRBV6-1, the J gene TRBJ2-7; TRBD2 aligns across 8 bases. The V and J ends lost 7 bases and 4 bases, in that order; junction bases with no gene match: 9. The germline V gene has CDR1 MNHNS and CDR2 SASEGT. The CDR3 runs 14 residues. The CDR3 spells CASTPGGPVYEQYF. DNA of the CDR3: TGTGCCAGCACTCCGGGAGGGCCGGTATACGAGCAGTACTTC.

The chain is built from TRBV20-1 and TRBJ2-1, with a weak D call TRBD2 (6 bases). Germline V gives CDR1 DFQATT, CDR2 SNEGSKA (reference sequence). CDR3 length: 15 residues. V lost 6 bases to trimming and J lost 0 bases, with 15 bases between them. CDR3 nucleotide sequence: TGCAGTGCGCCGGACTACTCGAGCTCCTACAATGAGCAGTTCTTC. Its protein product is CSAPDYSSSYNEQFF.